The rows below give T cell receptor beta chains drawn from one sample of a study of follicular helper T cells after annual influenza vaccination. Assay: immunoSEQ multiplex PCR; the TCRdb copy retains only in-frame clones and omits some. Of about 9,400 clones listed, roughly 80% are singletons. Material: CXCR5+ CD38- circulating T follicular helper cells from blood, obtained on the day of influenza vaccination. The receptors were sampled from an adult who received the influenza vaccine. CDR3s leave out the opening cysteine and the closing phenylalanine or tryptophan. The D gene is left open where the match is weak. Rows give clone size only sometimes, using once, few, many, or a class for an expanded clone.

j_gene: TRBJ1-2; abundance: -; d_gene: -; v_gene: TRBV2; CDR3aa: ASRPDYGYT
j_gene: TRBJ2-2; abundance: -; d_gene: -; v_gene: TRBV7-3; CDR3aa: ASSLGGINGELF
j_gene: TRBJ1-4; abundance: -; d_gene: TRBD1; v_gene: TRBV5-1; CDR3aa: ASSPRDSNEKLF
j_gene: TRBJ1-5; abundance: -; d_gene: -; v_gene: TRBV7-2; CDR3aa: ASSLALYQPQH
j_gene: TRBJ1-1; abundance: -; d_gene: -; v_gene: TRBV7-8; CDR3aa: ASSLGGATEAF
j_gene: TRBJ1-1; abundance: -; d_gene: -; v_gene: TRBV7-8; CDR3aa: ASSLRAVNKNTEAF
j_gene: TRBJ2-7; abundance: once; d_gene: -; v_gene: TRBV6-1; CDR3aa: ASSNSGGNLREQY
j_gene: TRBJ2-5; abundance: -; d_gene: TRBD2; v_gene: TRBV5-1; CDR3aa: ASSLGSGRRETQY
j_gene: TRBJ2-5; abundance: -; d_gene: TRBD2; v_gene: TRBV19; CDR3aa: ASSGWGREGRETQY
j_gene: TRBJ1-2; abundance: few; d_gene: -; v_gene: TRBV28; CDR3aa: ASSTLDDLWGYT
j_gene: TRBJ2-7; abundance: -; d_gene: -; v_gene: TRBV9; CDR3aa: ASGLEAGAGEQY
j_gene: TRBJ2-2; abundance: -; d_gene: -; v_gene: TRBV18; CDR3aa: ASSPGTRGTGELF
j_gene: TRBJ1-2; abundance: -; d_gene: -; v_gene: TRBV7-9; CDR3aa: ASSLIQGIGGYT
j_gene: TRBJ2-7; abundance: -; d_gene: TRBD2; v_gene: TRBV6-6; CDR3aa: ASSPRLAGFSYEQY
j_gene: TRBJ1-1; abundance: -; d_gene: -; v_gene: TRBV5-1; CDR3aa: ASSWQVPSNTEAF
j_gene: TRBJ1-2; abundance: -; d_gene: -; v_gene: TRBV28; CDR3aa: ASSLYPGGLSGYT
j_gene: TRBJ2-3; abundance: -; d_gene: -; v_gene: TRBV4-2; CDR3aa: ASSQVAESTDTQY
j_gene: TRBJ1-4; abundance: -; d_gene: TRBD1; v_gene: TRBV18; CDR3aa: ASSQPPGQGVVKLF
j_gene: TRBJ2-1; abundance: -; d_gene: -; v_gene: TRBV18; CDR3aa: ASSPFYREDNEQF
j_gene: TRBJ2-3; abundance: -; d_gene: TRBD1; v_gene: TRBV5-1; CDR3aa: ASSSQGSTDTQY
j_gene: TRBJ2-1; abundance: -; d_gene: TRBD2; v_gene: TRBV5-1; CDR3aa: ASAPAGLAGVNEQF
j_gene: TRBJ2-5; abundance: -; d_gene: -; v_gene: TRBV5-1; CDR3aa: ASSLTNQETQY
j_gene: TRBJ2-1; abundance: -; d_gene: -; v_gene: TRBV30; CDR3aa: AWRSPTASSYNEQF